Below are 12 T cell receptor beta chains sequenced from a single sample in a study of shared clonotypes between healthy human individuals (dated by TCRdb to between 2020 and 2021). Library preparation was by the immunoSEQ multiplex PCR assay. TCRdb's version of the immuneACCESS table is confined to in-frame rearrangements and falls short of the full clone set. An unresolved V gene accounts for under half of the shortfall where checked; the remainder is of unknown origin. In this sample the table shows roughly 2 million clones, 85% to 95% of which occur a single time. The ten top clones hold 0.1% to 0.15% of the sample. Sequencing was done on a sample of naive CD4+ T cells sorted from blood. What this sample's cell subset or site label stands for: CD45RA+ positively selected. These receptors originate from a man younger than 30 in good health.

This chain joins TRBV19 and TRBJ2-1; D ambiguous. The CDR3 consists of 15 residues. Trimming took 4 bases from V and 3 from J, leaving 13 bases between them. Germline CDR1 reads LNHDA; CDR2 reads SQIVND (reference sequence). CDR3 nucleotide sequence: TGTGCCAGTAGTAGATCTCCCGTATTCTACAATGAGCAGTTCTTC. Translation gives CASSRSPVFYNEQFF. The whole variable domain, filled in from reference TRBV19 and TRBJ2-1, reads DGGITQSPKYLFRKEGQNVTLSCEQNLNHDAMYWYRQDPGQGLRLIYYSQIVNDFQKGDIAEGYSVSREKKESFPLTVTSAQKNPTAFYLCASSRSPVFYNEQFFGPGTRLTVL.

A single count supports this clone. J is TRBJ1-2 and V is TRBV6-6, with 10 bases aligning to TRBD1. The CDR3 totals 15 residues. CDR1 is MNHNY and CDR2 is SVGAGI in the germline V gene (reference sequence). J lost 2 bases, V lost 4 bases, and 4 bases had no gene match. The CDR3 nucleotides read TGTGCCAGCAGTTCCCCGGGACAGGGGAACTATGGCTACACCTTC. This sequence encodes CASSSPGQGNYGYTF.

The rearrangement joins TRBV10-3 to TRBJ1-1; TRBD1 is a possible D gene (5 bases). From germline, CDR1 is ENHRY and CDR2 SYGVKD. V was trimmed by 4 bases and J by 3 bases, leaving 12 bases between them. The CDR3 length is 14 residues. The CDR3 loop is CAISATGGDTEAFF. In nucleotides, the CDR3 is TGTGCCATCAGTGCGACCGGGGGGGACACTGAAGCTTTCTTT.

The CDR3 nucleotides read TGTGCCAGCAGCACCGGGACTAGACAAGAGACCCAGTACTTC. It encodes CASSTGTRQETQYF. This rearrangement joins TRBV7-9 to TRBJ2-5; 8 positions agree with TRBD2. V gave up 5 bases and J gave up 2 bases; unmatched junction bases: 4. CDR3 length equals 14 residues. The V gene's germline CDR1 is SEHNR and CDR2 FQNEAQ (reference sequence).

The chain's CDR3 is CASSTKDLNEKLFF. The DNA of the CDR3 is TGTGCCAGCAGCACCAAGGACCTTAATGAAAAACTGTTTTTT. The rearrangement uses TRBV7-9 and TRBJ1-4; D is uncertain. This CDR3 has 14 amino acids. Germline-derived CDR1 and CDR2 are SEHNR and FQNEAQ (reference sequence). The V end lost 5 bases, the J end lost 4 bases, and 11 bases lay between the germline ends.

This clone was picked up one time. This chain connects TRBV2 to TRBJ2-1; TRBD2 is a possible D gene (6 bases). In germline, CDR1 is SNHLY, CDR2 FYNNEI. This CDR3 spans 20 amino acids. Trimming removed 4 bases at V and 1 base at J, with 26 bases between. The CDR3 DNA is TGTGCCAGCAGTGTGGGGACTCTAATCGGTCTCCCGACGTCCTACAATGAGCAGTTCTTC. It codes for CASSVGTLIGLPTSYNEQFF.

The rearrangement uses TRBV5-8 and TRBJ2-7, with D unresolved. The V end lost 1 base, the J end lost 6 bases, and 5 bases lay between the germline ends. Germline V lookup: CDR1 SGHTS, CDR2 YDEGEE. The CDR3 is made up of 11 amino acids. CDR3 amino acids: CASSLRVEQYF. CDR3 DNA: TGTGCCAGCAGCTTGAGGGTCGAGCAGTACTTC. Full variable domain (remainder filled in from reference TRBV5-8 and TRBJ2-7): EAGVTQSPTHLIKTRGQQATLRCSPISGHTSVYWYQQALGLGLQFLLWYDEGEERNRGNFPPRFSGRQFPNYSSELNVNALELEDSALYLCASSLRVEQYFGPGTRLTVT.

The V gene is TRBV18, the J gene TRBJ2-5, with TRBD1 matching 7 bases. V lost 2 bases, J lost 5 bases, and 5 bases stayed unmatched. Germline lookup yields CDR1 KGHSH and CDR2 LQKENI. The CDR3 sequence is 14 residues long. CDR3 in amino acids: CASSPTGVGETQYF. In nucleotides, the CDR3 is TGTGCCAGCTCACCAACAGGGGTCGGGGAGACCCAGTACTTC.

CDR3 in DNA: TGTGCCAGCAGTGTATCGACAGGGTGGACAGATACGCAGTATTTT. Translated: CASSVSTGWTDTQYF. The V gene is TRBV25-1, the J gene TRBJ2-3; 7 nucleotides align to TRBD1. The CDR3 runs 15 residues. With 4 bases clipped from V and 3 bases from J, the junction kept 7 bases outside the gene matches. Germline V gives CDR1 MGHDK, CDR2 SYGVNS.

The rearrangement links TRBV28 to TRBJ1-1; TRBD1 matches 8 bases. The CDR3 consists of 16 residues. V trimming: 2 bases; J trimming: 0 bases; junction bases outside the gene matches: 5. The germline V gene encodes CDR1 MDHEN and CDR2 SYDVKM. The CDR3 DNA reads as TGTGCCAGCAGTTTACGAGACAGGGGACTGAACACTGAAGCTTTCTTT. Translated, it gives CASSLRDRGLNTEAFF.

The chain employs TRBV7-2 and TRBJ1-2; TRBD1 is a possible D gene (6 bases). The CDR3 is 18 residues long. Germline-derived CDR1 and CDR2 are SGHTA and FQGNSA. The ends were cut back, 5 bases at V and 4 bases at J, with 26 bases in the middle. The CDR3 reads CASSPIGQSTLEGYGYTF. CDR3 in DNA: TGTGCCAGCAGCCCAATAGGACAGTCAACTCTAGAGGGCTATGGCTACACCTTC.

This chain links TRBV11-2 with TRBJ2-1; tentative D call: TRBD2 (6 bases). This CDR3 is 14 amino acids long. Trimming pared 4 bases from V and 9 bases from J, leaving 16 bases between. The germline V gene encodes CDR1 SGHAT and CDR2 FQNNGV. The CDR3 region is CASSSAKLGGEQFF. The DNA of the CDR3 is TGTGCCAGCAGCTCCGCTAAGCTGGGAGGTGAGCAGTTCTTC.